This T cell receptor beta chain came from a study of immune characterization of retroperitoneal liposarcoma. Germline CDR1 and CDR2: SGHVS and FQNEAQ. The CDR3 length is 14 residues. V lost 3 bases and J lost 5; bases outside the gene matches: 4. TCRdb independently ran MiXCR on the PCR reads; one entry per CDR3 protein. The repertoire consists of 10,000 or so distinct CDR3 sequences, with 25% to 30% occurring once and the leading ten covering under 9.5%. This clonotype is medium-sized within its sample. The TCR sequence derives from a male donor with retroperitoneal liposarcoma. The source material was tumor tissue. The V gene is TRBV7-8, the J gene TRBJ1-1, with 9 bases identical to TRBD1. The DNA of the CDR3 is TGTGCCAGCAGCTTGGGACAGGGAAGAACTGAAGCTTTCTTT. It codes for CASSLGQGRTEAFF. Supplemented by reference TRBV7-8 and TRBJ1-1, the full variable domain reads GAGVSQSPRYKVAKRGQDVALRCDPISGHVSLFWYQQALGQGPEFLTYFQNEAQLDKSGLPSDRFFAERPEGSVSTLKIQRTQQEDSAVYLCASSLGQGRTEAFFGQGTRLTVV.